A single sample is the source of the 2 T cell receptor beta chains below, sequenced in a study of blood T cells in healthy people across ages. Primers used in a second PCR of roughly 6 to 11 cycles were a sample-barcoded 5' primer and a J-beta primer mix. TCRdb reprocessed the 5' RACE reads via MiXCR and lists one record per CDR3 protein. The sample records around 800,000 distinct CDR3 sequences, about 26% being singletons. The sample was also linked to a second study, of T cells of mothers and their children.

The sequencing input was blood. The receptors originated from a boy aged 5-17 years in good health.

This clonotype appeared a few times. The chain links TRBV6-4 to TRBJ2-3; the match to TRBD2 covers 8 bases. The CDR3 has 14 amino acids. J lost 9 bases, V lost 2 bases, and 7 bases had no gene match. CDR1 and CDR2 from the germline V gene are MRHNA and SNTAGT. The CDR3 DNA follows: TGTGCCAGCAGTGACCCAGTAGCGGGGTCCACGCAGTATTTT. Translating it yields CASSDPVAGSTQYF.

This clonotype was observed a handful of times. The rearrangement uses TRBV9 and TRBJ1-2; D might be TRBD1 (6 bases). This CDR3 has 15 residues. V was cut by 0 bases and J by 4 bases, with 13 bases left in between. In germline, CDR1 is SGDLS, CDR2 YYNGEE. The CDR3 region has the DNA TGTGCCAGCAGCGTAGGCGGGACACCCCTCTATGGCTACACCTTC. Amino acids: CASSVGGTPLYGYTF.